This is a list of T cell receptor beta chains from one sample in a study of vaccination and CD4 T cells after COVID-19. Their antigens are not known. One entry per CDR3 protein, called by TCRdb with MiXCR from the PCR reads. Found here are approximately 25,000 distinct CDR3 sequences, about 60% of them singletons; the top ten hold under 9%. The sample taken for sequencing was CD4+ T cells from blood, cultured in vitro. These receptors originate from a human donor who had recovered from COVID-19. CDR3s include the opening cysteine and the closing phenylalanine or tryptophan. The order of the fields is V gene, D gene, J gene, clone size, CDR3 DNA, CDR3 protein. D genes are given only for firm matches. Only part of the rows carry a size: once, few, many, or a class if the clone is expanded.

>TRBV6-1|-|TRBJ2-5|few
TGTGCCAGCAGTGAAGACCCGGGGAGGGAGACCCAGTACTTC
CASSEDPGRETQYF
>TRBV20-1|TRBD1|TRBJ2-1|-
TGCAGTGCTTCGCCTAGTCACAGGGGTGACAATGAGCAGTTCTTC
CSASPSHRGDNEQFF
>TRBV18|-|TRBJ1-5|once
TGTGCCAGCTCACCATCTCAGTATGGGGGGCATCAGCCCCAGCATTTT
CASSPSQYGGHQPQHF
>TRBV7-9|TRBD1|TRBJ1-1|-
TGTGCCAGCAGCCGGATCCAGGGGGCGATTCGGACAGGCCTTATGAACACTGAAGCTTTCTTT
CASSRIQGAIRTGLMNTEAFF
>TRBV20-1|-|TRBJ1-6|few
TGCAGTCGGAGCGGGGGTGTCTATAATTCACCCCTCCACTTT
CSRSGGVYNSPLHF
>TRBV30|TRBD2|TRBJ2-7|-
TGTGCCTGGAGTGGACAAGGACTAGCTAGCGACGAGCAGTACTTC
CAWSGQGLASDEQYF
>TRBV28|-|TRBJ1-5|few
TGTGCCAGCAGAGCGGGGCGAGCGGTCTTAAGGCCCCAGCATTTT
CASRAGRAVLRPQHF
>TRBV2|-|TRBJ1-6|-
TGTGCCAGCAGTGGCAGAGGGACGGATAATTCACCCCTCCACTTT
CASSGRGTDNSPLHF
>TRBV19|-|TRBJ2-1|-
TGTGCCAGTAGTATAGATCGGGTACAGGGCTACAATGAGCAGTTCTTC
CASSIDRVQGYNEQFF
>TRBV7-9|TRBD1|TRBJ2-5|-
TGTGCCAGCAGCTTAGATGGCAGGGGGCGGGAGACCCAGTACTTC
CASSLDGRGRETQYF
>TRBV20-1|TRBD1|TRBJ1-4|-
TGCAGTGCTGGGGGATCTGGACAGGATGAAAAACTGTTTTTT
CSAGGSGQDEKLFF
>TRBV2|-|TRBJ1-4|-
TGTGCCAGCAGGGGGCTAGCAACTAATGAAAAACTGTTTTTT
CASRGLATNEKLFF
>TRBV20-1|-|TRBJ2-5|-
TGCAGTGCTAGAGATTACAGGCAAGAGACCCAGTACTTC
CSARDYRQETQYF
>TRBV2|-|TRBJ2-3|-
TGTGCCAGCAGTGAAGGGACTACCCGACGCACAGATACGCAGTATTTT
CASSEGTTRRTDTQYF
>TRBV3-1|-|TRBJ2-7|-
TGTGCCAGCAGCCAAGAGGCACTAGTGACTAAATACGAGCAGTACTTC
CASSQEALVTKYEQYF
>TRBV2|-|TRBJ2-2|few
TGTGCCAGCGGCCCCAGACAAGGAGCCGGGGAGCTGTTTTTT
CASGPRQGAGELFF
>TRBV6-2/TRBV6-3|TRBD1|TRBJ2-2|-
TGTGCCGGCGGGGGACAGGGATTCACCGGGGAGCTGTTTTTT
CAGGGQGFTGELFF
>TRBV4-3|TRBD2|TRBJ2-1|-
TGCGCCAGCAGCCAGAGCTCAGCGGGAGGGTACAATGAGCAGTTCTTC
CASSQSSAGGYNEQFF
>TRBV28|-|TRBJ2-6|-
TGTGCCAGCAGTGACAGGCGCTCTGGGGCCAACGTCCTGACTTTC
CASSDRRSGANVLTF
>TRBV2|-|TRBJ1-6|-
TGTGCCAGCAGGGACGACCTGGGGAACAATTCACCCCTCCACTTT
CASRDDLGNNSPLHF
>TRBV20-1|TRBD2|TRBJ2-7|-
TGCAGTGCTAGTGCGGGAGTGAGCTCCTACGAGCAGTACTTC
CSASAGVSSYEQYF
>TRBV6-2/TRBV6-3|TRBD1|TRBJ1-2|-
TGTGCCAGCAGTGGAGGAGCAGGGGGGTTTTATGGCTACACCTTC
CASSGGAGGFYGYTF
>TRBV14|TRBD1|TRBJ2-7|-
TGTGCCAGCAGCCATGTGATTGGACAGGGAAGGGCCTACGAGCAGTACTTC
CASSHVIGQGRAYEQYF
>TRBV12-3/TRBV12-4|TRBD1|TRBJ2-7|-
TGTGCCAGCAGTTTCAGACAGGGGGCCGTATACGAGCAGTACTTC
CASSFRQGAVYEQYF
>TRBV20-1|-|TRBJ1-2|-
TGCAGTGCTAGATGGGTAGAGGATTTCTATGGCCACACCTTC
CSARWVEDFYGHTF
>TRBV19|-|TRBJ1-5|-
TGTGCCAGTAGTATTGGAGGTCGACATCAGCCCCAGCATTTT
CASSIGGRHQPQHF
>TRBV10-2|TRBD1|TRBJ1-5|few
TGCGCCAGCAGGAAGGGACAGGGCAATCAGCCCCAGCATTTT
CASRKGQGNQPQHF
>TRBV19|TRBD1|TRBJ2-5|-
TGTGCCAGTAGTATAGTCCTACCGGGACAGGGTATCCAAGAGACCCAGTACTTC
CASSIVLPGQGIQETQYF
>TRBV20-1|TRBD1|TRBJ1-2|-
TGCAGTGCCGCAAAGGGCCAGGGGGTTTCTGGCTACACCTTC
CSAAKGQGVSGYTF
>TRBV30|-|TRBJ2-5|-
TGTGCCTGGACCAGGCCTCCAGGGAACCCGTACCAAGAGACCCAGTACTTC
CAWTRPPGNPYQETQYF
>TRBV15|-|TRBJ1-4|few
TGTGCCACCAGCAGGGCAACCGGGACGGGACGGGAAAAACTGTTTTTT
CATSRATGTGREKLFF
>TRBV24-1|-|TRBJ1-1|-
TGTGCCACCAGTGATTGGGGTAAGGGTGAAGCTTTCTTT
CATSDWGKGEAFF
>TRBV11-3|-|TRBJ2-3|-
TGTGCCAGCAGCCACTCGGGAGATACGCAGTATTTT
CASSHSGDTQYF
>TRBV7-9|-|TRBJ1-6|few
TGTGCCAGCAGCTTAAGCCGCAGGGGTTATAATTCACCCCTCCACTTT
CASSLSRRGYNSPLHF
>TRBV7-8|TRBD1|TRBJ1-2|few
TGTGCCAGCAGCCACCGGGACAGGTCGTGGGGCTACACCTTC
CASSHRDRSWGYTF
>TRBV20-1|-|TRBJ2-4|-
TGCAGTGCTGGTCTGGCGGGAGCCAAAAACATTCAGTACTTC
CSAGLAGAKNIQYF
>TRBV6-2/TRBV6-3|-|TRBJ2-4|-
TGTGCCAGCAGCCCAAGGTATACGGGAGTGGATATTCAGTACTTC
CASSPRYTGVDIQYF
>TRBV25-1|-|TRBJ1-1|-
TGTGCCAGCCAGCATATCGCTGAAGCTTTCTTT
CASQHIAEAFF
>TRBV20-1|-|TRBJ2-7|-
TGCAGTGCTAGTGACTACCGGGAAGGCGAGCAGTACTTC
CSASDYREGEQYF
>TRBV10-1|-|TRBJ1-1|few
TGCGCCAGCAGTACTAGTTTTGAAGCTTTCTTT
CASSTSFEAFF
>TRBV6-2/TRBV6-3|-|TRBJ2-7|-
TGTGCCAGCAGTTTCGGACGGCTCATACCACACGAGCAGTACTTC
CASSFGRLIPHEQYF
>TRBV20-1|-|TRBJ1-3|-
TGCAGTGCTAGAGTGTCAGGTGTGGGAAACACCATATATTTT
CSARVSGVGNTIYF
>TRBV7-2|-|TRBJ1-2|-
TGTGCCAGCACCTCCTTCGGCAGGGCAGTTGGCTACACCTTC
CASTSFGRAVGYTF
>TRBV7-9|-|TRBJ2-1|-
TGTGCCAGCCGGGTTGGAAATGAGCAGTTCTTC
CASRVGNEQFF
>TRBV25-1|TRBD2|TRBJ2-5|-
TGTGCCAGCACTCGGACTAGCGGGAGGGTAGAGACCCAGTACTTC
CASTRTSGRVETQYF
>TRBV6-5|-|TRBJ1-2|few
TGTGCCAGCAGTTACGGGGCTAGGGCGGGCGATGGCTACACCTTC
CASSYGARAGDGYTF
>TRBV25-1|TRBD2|TRBJ2-1|-
TGTGCCAGCAAGAACCAGCGGGAGGGGAGGGAGCAGTTCTTC
CASKNQREGREQFF
>TRBV10-1|-|TRBJ1-1|few
TGCGCCAGCAGTGAGTCGGGGGGTCGCACTGAAGCTTTCTTT
CASSESGGRTEAFF
>TRBV6-5|-|TRBJ1-2|few
TGTGCCAGCAGTTCTTGGGGAGGAGGCTACACCTTC
CASSSWGGGYTF
>TRBV19|-|TRBJ1-2|-
TGTGCCAGCGGTAACAGATGGGGCTACACCTTC
CASGNRWGYTF
>TRBV7-2|TRBD1|TRBJ2-1|-
TGTGCCAGCAGAAGGGACAGGGGAGGCAATGAGCAGTTCTTC
CASRRDRGGNEQFF
>TRBV24-1|-|TRBJ1-5|-
TGTGCCACCGGTGCTAATTTCCCCGAAGGGTGGCGCAATCAGCCCCAGCATTTT
CATGANFPEGWRNQPQHF
>TRBV20-1|TRBD2|TRBJ2-2|-
TGCAGTGCTAGAGATTTGGAGCGGGACCTGAACACCGGGGAGCTGTTTTTT
CSARDLERDLNTGELFF
>TRBV2|TRBD2|TRBJ2-1|-
TGTGCCAGGGGACTAGCGGGAGCCTCCTACAATGAGCAGTTCTTC
CARGLAGASYNEQFF